These 26 T cell receptor beta chains share one sample of origin, sequenced in a study of breast tumors, draining lymph nodes, adjacent tissues. One entry per CDR3 protein results from TCRdb running MiXCR on the multiplex PCR reads. This sample has around 43,000 distinct CDR3 sequences, with 20% to 25% found just once. The sequenced sample was breast tumor tissue. Receptor source: a female donor with breast cancer. Some clones in this sample may be carry-over from other donors' samples.

This clonotype has a handful of counts. The chain links TRBV6-1 to TRBJ2-1; D unresolved. The V end was cut by 1 base, the J end by 2 bases, with 6 bases between. The CDR3 runs 14 residues. Germline CDR1 is MNHNS and CDR2 is SASEGT. In nucleotides, the CDR3 is TGTGCCAGCAGTGAAGGGACGGCCTACAATGAGCAGTTCTTC. Its translation is CASSEGTAYNEQFF.

At least ten counts were recorded for this clonotype. This chain connects TRBV7-8 to TRBJ2-3, with D unresolved. In germline, CDR1 is SGHVS, CDR2 FQNEAQ. The CDR3 is 14 amino acids. Trimming pared 1 base from V and 5 bases from J, leaving 10 bases between. CDR3 residues: CASSLEFPRDTQYF. DNA of the CDR3: TGTGCCAGCAGCTTAGAGTTTCCCCGAGATACGCAGTATTTT.

This clonotype has at least ten counts. The chain combines TRBV9 with TRBJ1-2, with TRBD1 as a possible D gene (6 bases). V lost 3 bases and J lost 7, with 19 bases in between. This CDR3 has 15 amino acids. Germline-derived CDR1 and CDR2 are SGDLS and YYNGEE. CDR3 bases: TGTGCCAGCAGCGCGGGCCCGGAGGGGGGCGGTGGCTACACCTTC. Translating it yields CASSAGPEGGGGYTF.

A single count supports this clonotype. A clone one base away is much larger, so this may be a read error. For the CDR3, the DNA is TGTGCCAGCAGAGTTCGGGACAGGGGCAAAAGATATGGCTGCACCTTC. Translating gives CASRVRDRGKRYGCTF. This chain links TRBV6-5 with TRBJ1-2; 10 bases align to TRBD1. Looked up from germline, CDR1 is MNHEY and CDR2 is SVGAGI. The CDR3 totals 16 residues.

The chain carries TRBV30 and TRBJ1-1, with D tentatively TRBD1 (5 bases). V lost 0 bases to trimming and J lost 4 bases, with 18 bases between them. The CDR3 is 16 amino acids. Germline assignment: CDR1 GTSNPN and CDR2 SVGIG (reference sequence). The CDR3 protein is CAWSVLDRGWTTEAFF. In DNA form, the CDR3 reads TGTGCCTGGAGTGTACTTGACCGGGGGTGGACCACTGAAGCTTTCTTT.

This clonotype was counted many times. The rearrangement joins TRBV5-1 to TRBJ2-7; D is unresolved. The V gene's germline CDR1 is SGHRS and CDR2 YFSETQ. The CDR3 extends over 13 amino acids. The V gene lost 4 bases and the J gene lost 3 bases, with 11 bases spanning the gap. CDR3 bases: TGCGCCAGCAGCGGCGAGACCCTCTACGAGCAGTACTTC. This sequence encodes CASSGETLYEQYF.

This clonotype was seen a handful of times. The chain links TRBV28 to TRBJ1-4; D gene unclear. The germline V gene encodes CDR1 MDHEN and CDR2 SYDVKM. CDR3 length: 15 residues. Trimming pared 6 bases from V and 0 bases from J, leaving 11 bases between. The CDR3 DNA reads as TGTGCCAGCAGGCACACACCCTCAACTAATGAAAAACTGTTTTTT. It specifies CASRHTPSTNEKLFF.

This clonotype was found a few times. At one of its ends the junction is not consistent with the germline gene, which may arise from a read error. The chain uses TRBV7-7 and TRBJ2-5; 9 bases map to TRBD2. There are 15 residues in the CDR3. Germline V gives CDR1 SSHAT, CDR2 FNYEAQ (reference sequence). The CDR3 region is CASSSLAGLQETQYF. The CDR3 nucleotides are TGTGCTAGCAGCTCGCTAGCGGGGCTCCAAGAGACCCAGTACTTC.

The chain recombines TRBV28 with TRBJ2-3; D not resolved. The CDR3 spans 14 residues. V was pared by 2 bases and J by 1 base, with 7 bases between. The germline CDR1 and CDR2 sequences are MDHEN and SYDVKM. The CDR3 loop reads CASSLSTRTDTQYF. The CDR3 DNA sequence: TGTGCCAGCAGTTTAAGCACTCGCACAGATACGCAGTATTTT.

About this clonotype: A read error may be the cause here, since a much bigger clone is one base away. The chain recombines TRBV9 with TRBJ1-5; TRBD1 is a possible D gene (5 bases). CDR1 is SGDLS and CDR2 is YYNGEE in the germline V gene. The CDR3 is made up of 14 amino acids. V was shortened by 0 bases and J by 7 bases, with 11 bases between the two germline ends. CDR3: CASSVEGFPQPQHF. The CDR3 nucleotides read TGTGCCAGCAGCGTAGAGGGGTTTCCCCAGCCCCAGCATTTT.

This clonotype has ten or more counts. This chain joins TRBV7-9 and TRBJ2-7, with TRBD1 matching 9 bases. Germline values: CDR1 SEHNR, CDR2 FQNEAQ (reference sequence). The CDR3 runs 13 residues. V lost 4 bases and J lost 12; bases outside the gene matches: 10. The CDR3: CASSYPRTGAMYF. The CDR3 bases are TGTGCCAGCAGCTACCCCCGGACAGGGGCGATGTACTTC.

The rearrangement uses TRBV6-1 and TRBJ1-1; D is possibly TRBD1 (6 bases). Germline V CDR1 and CDR2: MNHNS, SASEGT. Trimming cost V 7 bases and J 5 bases, with 20 bases left between them. The length of the CDR3 is 15 residues. Here the CDR3 DNA reads TGTGCCAGCACCGGACAGTATTCAACGGGGACTGAAGCTTTCTTT. Its protein is CASTGQYSTGTEAFF.

This clonotype was recorded many times. CDR3 loop: CASSVTSGDQETQYF. CDR3 DNA: TGTGCCAGCAGTGTTACTAGCGGGGACCAAGAGACCCAGTACTTC. The chain is built from TRBV6-1 and TRBJ2-5; TRBD2 agrees at 10 bases. The CDR3 is 15 residues long. Trimming took 4 bases from V and 0 from J; bases not matched to a gene: 2. CDR1 is MNHNS, CDR2 SASEGT, per germline.

This clonotype was seen ten or more times. The chain combines TRBV19 with TRBJ1-5; 9 bases map to TRBD1. The CDR3 totals 15 residues. After removal of 4 bases from V and 7 bases from J, the junction contained 8 bases not matched to a gene. Germline V gene data show CDR1 as LNHDA and CDR2 as SQIVND (reference sequence). The CDR3 sequence is CASSKRDRAGQPQHF. As DNA, the CDR3 is TGTGCCAGTAGTAAAAGGGACAGGGCGGGGCAGCCCCAGCATTTT.

V and J are TRBV14 and TRBJ2-7; D not certain. The CDR3 loop spans 14 amino acids. V lost 5 bases and J lost 3, with 14 bases in between. Germline V gene data show CDR1 as SGHDN and CDR2 as FVKESK. The CDR3 sequence: CASSDLVTGYEQYF. In DNA form, the CDR3 reads TGTGCCAGCAGCGACCTAGTGACGGGCTACGAGCAGTACTTC.

This clonotype was counted a few times. The chain carries TRBV5-4 and TRBJ2-3; D may match TRBD1 or TRBD2 (6 bases each). CDR3 length: 14 residues. Trimming shortened V by 6 bases and J by 2 bases, and 13 bases separated the two germline ends. The germline gives CDR1 SGHNT, CDR2 YYREEE (reference sequence). CDR3 residues: CASIGGIPTDTQYF. The CDR3 nucleotides read TGTGCCAGCATAGGGGGGATCCCCACAGATACGCAGTATTTT.

This clonotype was seen many times. The gene calls are TRBV3-1 and TRBJ2-7; D unresolved. The CDR3 runs to 12 residues. Germline assignment: CDR1 LGHDT and CDR2 YNNKEL (reference sequence). V was clipped by 1 base and J by 4 bases, with 5 bases between them. CDR3 DNA: TGTGCCAGCAGCCAAGGCAGGTACGAGCAGTACTTC. Its protein product is CASSQGRYEQYF.

V usage is TRBV18 and J usage is TRBJ2-5; TRBD1 is a possible D gene (6 bases). Germline values: CDR1 KGHSH, CDR2 LQKENI. The CDR3 sequence is 16 residues long. V was trimmed by 2 bases and J by 3 bases, leaving 16 bases between them. This chain's CDR3 is CASSPEVYRAKETQYF. CDR3 in DNA: TGTGCCAGCTCACCAGAAGTTTACAGGGCAAAAGAGACCCAGTACTTC.

The genes are TRBV2 and TRBJ1-1, with D perhaps matching TRBD1 (6 bases). The V and J ends lost 4 bases and 5 bases respectively, with 11 bases between them. The CDR3 covers 13 residues. CDR1 and CDR2 (germline): SNHLY, FYNNEI. As DNA, the CDR3 is TGTGCCAGCAGTGCAGGGGAGGGTACTGAAGCTTTCTTT. Translating it yields CASSAGEGTEAFF.

This clonotype occurred many times. The CDR3 loop is CASSPNSGRATGTQYF. The CDR3 DNA is TGCGCCAGCAGCCCAAATAGCGGGAGGGCCACCGGTACGCAGTATTTT. The genes are TRBV5-1 and TRBJ2-3; 11 bases fit TRBD2. The CDR3 totals 16 residues. Looked up from germline, CDR1 is SGHRS and CDR2 is YFSETQ. V shed 4 bases and J 8 bases; nucleotides not matched to a gene: 12.

To note about this clonotype: This could be a read error, since a much larger clone is one nucleotide away. The V call is TRBV19, the J call TRBJ1-4, with D unresolved. The CDR3 extends over 15 amino acids. Germline V gene data show CDR1 as LNHDA and CDR2 as SQIVND (reference sequence). The CDR3, as DNA: TGTGCCAGTAGTATCTCGACTCCAAGGCAAGAAATACTGTTTTTT. It yields the protein CASSISTPRQEILFF.

The rearrangement uses TRBV6-1 and TRBJ2-4, with 8 positions matching TRBD1. This CDR3 has 14 residues. Looked up from germline, CDR1 is MNHNS and CDR2 is SASEGT. Trimming took 5 bases from V and 5 from J; bases not matched to a gene: 5. In DNA form, the CDR3 reads TGTGCCAGCAGTCAAGACAGGGGCCAAAACATTCAGTACTTC. This translates into CASSQDRGQNIQYF.

This clonotype was detected ten times or more. The gene calls are TRBV7-8 and TRBJ2-7, with 8 bases fitting TRBD1. CDR1 and CDR2 from the germline V gene are SGHVS and FQNEAQ. Unmatched junction bases numbered 8, after V lost 0 bases and J lost 7 bases. This CDR3 is 15 amino acids long. The CDR3 region is CASSLAWDRSLEQYF. DNA of the CDR3: TGTGCCAGCAGCTTAGCGTGGGACAGGTCTTTGGAGCAGTACTTC.

This clonotype was counted many times. This chain joins TRBV9 and TRBJ1-4; 9 bases are shared with TRBD1. Germline CDR1 reads SGDLS; CDR2 reads YYNGEE. The length of the CDR3 is 14 residues. Unmatched junction bases numbered 5, after V lost 4 bases and J lost 7 bases. CDR3 sequence: CASSTGTGIEKLFF. The CDR3 DNA reads TGTGCCAGCAGCACCGGGACAGGGATTGAAAAACTGTTTTTT.

This clonotype came up many times. The J gene is TRBJ2-7, the V gene TRBV27; 10 bases are shared with TRBD2. V dropped 7 bases and J dropped 4; count of bases not matched to a gene: 10. CDR3 length: 15 amino acids. Germline loops: CDR1 MNHEY, CDR2 SMNVEV (reference sequence). DNA of the CDR3: TGTGCCAGCATCTTTAGGGCTAGCGGGAGTTACGAGCAGTACTTC. It encodes CASIFRASGSYEQYF.

This clonotype was detected ten times or more. The CDR3 region is CASSLTPFNSPLHF. The DNA for the CDR3 is TGTGCCAGCAGCTTAACACCCTTTAATTCACCCCTCCACTTT. The rearrangement joins TRBV7-3 to TRBJ1-6; D is ambiguous. The V gene's germline CDR1 is SGHTA and CDR2 FQGTGA. V lost 0 bases and J 6 bases, leaving 6 bases between the germline ends. CDR3 length equals 14 residues.